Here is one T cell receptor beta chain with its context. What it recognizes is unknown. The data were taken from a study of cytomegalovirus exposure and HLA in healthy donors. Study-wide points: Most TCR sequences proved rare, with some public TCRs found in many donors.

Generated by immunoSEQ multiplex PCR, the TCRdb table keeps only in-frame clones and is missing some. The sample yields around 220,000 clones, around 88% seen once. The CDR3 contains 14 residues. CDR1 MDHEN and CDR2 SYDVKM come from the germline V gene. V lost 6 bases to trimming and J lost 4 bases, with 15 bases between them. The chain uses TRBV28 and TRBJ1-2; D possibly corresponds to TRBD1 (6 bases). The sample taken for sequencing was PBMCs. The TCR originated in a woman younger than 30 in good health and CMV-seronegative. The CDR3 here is CASSSKQGAYGYTF. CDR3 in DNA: TGTGCCAGCAGCTCTAAACAGGGTGCCTATGGCTACACCTTC.